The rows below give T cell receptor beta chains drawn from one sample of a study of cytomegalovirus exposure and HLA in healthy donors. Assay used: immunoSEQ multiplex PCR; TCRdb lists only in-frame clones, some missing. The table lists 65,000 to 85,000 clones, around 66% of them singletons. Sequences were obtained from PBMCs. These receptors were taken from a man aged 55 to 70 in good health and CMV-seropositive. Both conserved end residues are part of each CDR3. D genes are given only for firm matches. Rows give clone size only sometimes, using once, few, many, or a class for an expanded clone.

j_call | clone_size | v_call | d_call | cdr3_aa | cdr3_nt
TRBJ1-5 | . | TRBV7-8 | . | CASSLGGGNQPQHF | TGTGCCAGCAGCTTAGGGGGAGGTAATCAGCCCCAGCATTTT
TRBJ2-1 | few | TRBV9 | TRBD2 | CASSALAGGRNEQFF | TGTGCCAGCAGCGCCCTAGCGGGAGGACGCAATGAGCAGTTCTTC
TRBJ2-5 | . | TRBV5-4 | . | CASSLAEQETQYF | TGTGCCAGCAGCTTGGCAGAACAAGAGACCCAGTACTTC
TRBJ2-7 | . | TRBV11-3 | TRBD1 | CASSYGTGAPEQYF | TGTGCCAGCAGCTATGGGACAGGGGCCCCCGAGCAGTACTTC
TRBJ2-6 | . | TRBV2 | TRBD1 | CASNKGQALSGANVLTF | TGTGCCAGCAATAAAGGACAGGCCCTCTCTGGGGCCAACGTCCTGACTTTC
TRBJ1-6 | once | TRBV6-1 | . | CASRLDSYNSPLHF | TGTGCCAGCAGATTGGACAGTTATAATTCACCCCTCCACTTT
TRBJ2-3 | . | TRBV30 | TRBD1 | CAWSPGTGWDTQYF | TGTGCCTGGAGCCCCGGGACAGGGTGGGATACGCAGTATTTT
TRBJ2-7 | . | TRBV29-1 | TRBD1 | CSVLTGMGYEQYF | TGCAGCGTCCTGACAGGGATGGGCTACGAGCAGTACTTC
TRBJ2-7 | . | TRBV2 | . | CASHTYEQYF | TGTGCCAGCCACACCTACGAGCAGTACTTC
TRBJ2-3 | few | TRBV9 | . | CASSVVGGMSTDTQYF | TGTGCCAGCAGCGTAGTTGGCGGGATGAGCACAGATACGCAGTATTTT
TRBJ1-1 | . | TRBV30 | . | CAWSRQSLNTEAFF | TGTGCCTGGTCTCGACAGTCCTTGAACACTGAAGCTTTCTTT
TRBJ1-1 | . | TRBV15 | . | CATSSSPAGGRTEAFF | TGTGCCACCAGCAGTTCACCCGCGGGGGGTCGGACTGAAGCTTTCTTT
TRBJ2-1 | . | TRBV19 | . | CASTPDSNNEQFF | TGTGCCAGTACCCCAGACTCTAACAATGAGCAGTTCTTC
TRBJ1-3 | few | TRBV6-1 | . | CASSDHTGFGNTIYF | TGTGCCAGCAGTGACCACACAGGGTTCGGAAACACCATATATTTT
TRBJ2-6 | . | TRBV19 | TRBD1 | CASSIMGQSSGANVLTF | TGTGCCAGTAGTATTATGGGACAGTCCTCTGGGGCCAACGTCCTGACTTTC
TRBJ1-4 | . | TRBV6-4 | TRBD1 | CASSGDRGDEKLFF | TGTGCCAGCAGTGGGGACAGGGGTGATGAAAAACTGTTTTTT
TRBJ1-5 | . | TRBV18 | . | CASSPVEGSNQPQHF | TGTGCCAGCTCTCCTGTGGAGGGAAGCAATCAGCCCCAGCATTTT
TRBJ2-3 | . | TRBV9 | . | CASSVDKDTQYF | TGTGCCAGCAGCGTAGACAAAGATACGCAGTATTTT
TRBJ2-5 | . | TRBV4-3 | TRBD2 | CASSQRTSGGVTGETQYF | TGCGCCAGCAGCCAACGAACTAGCGGGGGGGTCACAGGAGAGACCCAGTACTTC
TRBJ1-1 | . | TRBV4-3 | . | CASSQGGGHTEAFF | TGCGCCAGCAGCCAAGGGGGGGGACACACTGAAGCTTTCTTT
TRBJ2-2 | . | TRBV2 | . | CASSEASLTGELFF | TGTGCCAGCAGTGAAGCCTCACTCACCGGGGAGCTGTTTTTT
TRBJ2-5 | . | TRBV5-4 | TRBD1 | CASSLRTGQGETQYF | TGTGCCAGCAGCTTACGGACAGGGCAGGGAGAGACCCAGTACTTC
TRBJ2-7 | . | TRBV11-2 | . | CASSLRGPQRGNEQYF | TGTGCCAGCAGCTTAAGGGGACCTCAACGGGGGAACGAGCAGTACTTC
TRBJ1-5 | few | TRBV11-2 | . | CASSLFLGQPQHF | TGTGCCAGCAGCTTATTTCTCGGTCAGCCCCAGCATTTT
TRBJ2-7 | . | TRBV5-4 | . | CASSQEYPGYYEQYF | TGCGCCAGCAGCCAAGAATACCCAGGGTACTACGAGCAGTACTTC
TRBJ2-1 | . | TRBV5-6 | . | CASSQLMGLEFF | TGTGCCAGCAGCCAGCTTATGGGGCTAGAGTTCTTC
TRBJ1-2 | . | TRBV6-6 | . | CASSYSRRTPYGYTF | TGTGCCAGCAGTTACTCTCGGCGGACTCCCTATGGCTACACCTTC
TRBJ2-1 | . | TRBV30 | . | CAWSVGGILEKFF | TGTGCCTGGAGTGTCGGCGGGATCCTGGAAAAGTTCTTC
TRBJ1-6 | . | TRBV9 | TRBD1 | CASSPRQGRGSPLHF | TGTGCCAGCAGCCCCCGACAGGGACGGGGTTCACCCCTCCACTTT
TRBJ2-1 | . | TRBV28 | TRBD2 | CASTPQALAGQNEQFF | TGTGCCAGCACCCCTCAAGCGCTAGCGGGTCAAAATGAGCAGTTCTTC
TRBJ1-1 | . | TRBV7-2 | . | CASSLGGHEAFF | TGTGCCAGCAGCTTAGGCGGACACGAAGCTTTCTTT
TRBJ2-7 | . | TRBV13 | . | CASSFRRQGKDPYEQYF | TGTGCCAGCAGCTTCAGAAGGCAGGGAAAGGATCCCTACGAGCAGTACTTC
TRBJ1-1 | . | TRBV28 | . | CASSFLPVNTEAFF | TGTGCCAGCAGTTTTCTTCCCGTGAACACTGAAGCTTTCTTT
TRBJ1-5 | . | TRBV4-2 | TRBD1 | CASSQDRGNQPQHF | TGTGCCAGCAGCCAGGACAGGGGAAATCAGCCCCAGCATTTT
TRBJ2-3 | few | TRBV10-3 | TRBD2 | CATMGEERDLTDTQYF | TGTGCCACCATGGGAGAGGAGCGGGATCTCACAGATACGCAGTATTTT
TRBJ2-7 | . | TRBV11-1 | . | CASSLVRGDEQYF | TGTGCCAGCAGCTTAGTTAGGGGCGACGAGCAGTACTTC
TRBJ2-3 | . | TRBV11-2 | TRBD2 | CASSLDGGAGNTQYF | TGTGCCAGCAGCTTGGACGGGGGGGCTGGAAATACGCAGTATTTT
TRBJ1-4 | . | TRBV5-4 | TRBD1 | CASSLRGLGEKLFF | TGTGCCAGCAGCTTAAGGGGGCTGGGTGAAAAACTGTTTTTT
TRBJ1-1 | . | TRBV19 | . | CASSIRQLNTEAFF | TGTGCCAGTAGTATTAGACAGTTGAACACTGAAGCTTTCTTT
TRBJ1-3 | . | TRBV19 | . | CASAGASGNTIYF | TGTGCCAGTGCGGGGGCCTCTGGAAACACCATATATTTT
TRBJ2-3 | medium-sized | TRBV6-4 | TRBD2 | CASSDTSGDTDTQYF | TGTGCCAGCAGTGACACTAGCGGGGATACAGATACGCAGTATTTT
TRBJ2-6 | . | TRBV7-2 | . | CASSPYGTSGANVLTF | TGTGCCAGCAGCCCATACGGTACCTCTGGGGCCAACGTCCTGACTTTC
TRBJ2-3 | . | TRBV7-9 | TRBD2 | CASSRGGSNTDTQYF | TGTGCCAGCAGCCGCGGGGGGTCGAACACAGATACGCAGTATTTT
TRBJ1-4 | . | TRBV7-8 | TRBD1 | CASSQGTALGEKLFF | TGTGCCAGCAGCCAAGGGACAGCGCTAGGGGAAAAACTGTTTTTT
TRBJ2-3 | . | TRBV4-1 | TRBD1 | CASSHHGTGTDTQYF | TGCGCCAGCAGCCACCACGGGACAGGCACAGATACGCAGTATTTT
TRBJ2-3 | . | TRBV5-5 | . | CASSLEGGKADTQYF | TGTGCCAGCAGCCTTGAGGGCGGGAAGGCAGATACGCAGTATTTT
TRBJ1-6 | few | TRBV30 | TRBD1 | CAWEGQPNSPLHF | TGTGCCTGGGAGGGACAGCCTAATTCACCCCTCCACTTT
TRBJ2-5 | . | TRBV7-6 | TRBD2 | CASSSSPGGGFETQYF | TGTGCCAGCAGCTCCTCCCCCGGGGGGGGCTTCGAGACCCAGTACTTC